One T cell receptor beta chain is described in this entry. Its antigen remains unidentified. This entry is derived from a study of T-cell memory formation after mild COVID-19. Study-wide points: Several responding clones turned up in pre-infection memory, indicating that cross-reactive memory may have taken part. Nothing showed for sure that second-wave clones peaking on day 37 were SARS-CoV-2 specific.

Trimming removed 1 base from V and 3 bases from J; junction bases left unmatched: 5. Germline CDR1 is MGHRA and CDR2 is YSYEKL. The CDR3 extends over 17 amino acids. TCRdb re-called the 5' RACE reads with MiXCR, one entry per CDR3 protein. The sample contains roughly 200,000 distinct CDR3 sequences, approximately 20% of which appear only once. This chain joins TRBV4-1 and TRBJ2-1; 11 bases agree with TRBD2. Sequences were obtained from PBMCs or a T cell subset sorted from them (not recorded which). The sequence derives from an adult woman who had mild COVID-19 (a few samples of this study predate the infection). Cell type and time point are not known. This CDR3 reads CASSQGLLAGDYNEQFF. CDR3 nucleotide sequence: TGCGCCAGCAGCCAAGGTTTACTAGCGGGGGACTACAATGAGCAGTTCTTC.